This T cell receptor (beta chain) was sequenced for a study of T cells after yellow fever vaccination. Study information: Low-cell-number fractions underwent preparation using SMART-Seq v4 Ultra Low Input.

From germline, CDR1 is SGHRS and CDR2 YFSETQ. The CDR3 has 16 amino acids. V shed 0 bases, J shed 0 bases, and the junction held 5 bases outside the gene matches. Turning to this clonotype: The target antigen is unknown.

Whole-study findings and limits: Once the booster was given, most primary-vaccination clones reappeared, at about 95% for CD4 and roughly 90% for CD8. Contamination of FACS-sorted repertoires by abundant clonotypes from the bulk population could occur.

TCRdb re-called the 5' RACE reads through MiXCR, storing one row per CDR3 protein. The sample shows about 340,000 distinct CDR3 sequences, around 13% of them seen only once. J is TRBJ1-2 and V is TRBV5-1; 7 positions agree with TRBD1. This TCR was sampled from a man younger than 35 who received the YFV17D yellow fever vaccine. The sequences come from CD4+ T cells sorted from PBMCs, collected 15 days after the yellow fever booster vaccination. The CDR3 region is CASSLEGTEANYGYTF. The DNA of the CDR3 is TGCGCCAGCAGCTTGGAAGGGACAGAAGCTAACTATGGCTACACCTTC.